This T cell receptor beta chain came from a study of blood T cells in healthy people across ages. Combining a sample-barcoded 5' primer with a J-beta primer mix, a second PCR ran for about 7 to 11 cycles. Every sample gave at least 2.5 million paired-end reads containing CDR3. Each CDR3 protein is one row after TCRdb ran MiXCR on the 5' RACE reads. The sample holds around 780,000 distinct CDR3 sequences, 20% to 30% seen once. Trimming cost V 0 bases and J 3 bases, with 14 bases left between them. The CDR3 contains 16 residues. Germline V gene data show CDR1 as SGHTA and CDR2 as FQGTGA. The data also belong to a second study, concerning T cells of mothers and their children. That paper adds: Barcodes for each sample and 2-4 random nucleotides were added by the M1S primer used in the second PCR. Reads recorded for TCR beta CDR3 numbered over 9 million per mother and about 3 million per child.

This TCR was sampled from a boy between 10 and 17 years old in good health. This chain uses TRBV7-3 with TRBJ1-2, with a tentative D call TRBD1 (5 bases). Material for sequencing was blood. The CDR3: CASSLTGGNVDYGYTF. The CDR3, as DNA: TGTGCCAGCAGCTTAACGGGGGGGAATGTCGACTATGGCTACACCTTC.